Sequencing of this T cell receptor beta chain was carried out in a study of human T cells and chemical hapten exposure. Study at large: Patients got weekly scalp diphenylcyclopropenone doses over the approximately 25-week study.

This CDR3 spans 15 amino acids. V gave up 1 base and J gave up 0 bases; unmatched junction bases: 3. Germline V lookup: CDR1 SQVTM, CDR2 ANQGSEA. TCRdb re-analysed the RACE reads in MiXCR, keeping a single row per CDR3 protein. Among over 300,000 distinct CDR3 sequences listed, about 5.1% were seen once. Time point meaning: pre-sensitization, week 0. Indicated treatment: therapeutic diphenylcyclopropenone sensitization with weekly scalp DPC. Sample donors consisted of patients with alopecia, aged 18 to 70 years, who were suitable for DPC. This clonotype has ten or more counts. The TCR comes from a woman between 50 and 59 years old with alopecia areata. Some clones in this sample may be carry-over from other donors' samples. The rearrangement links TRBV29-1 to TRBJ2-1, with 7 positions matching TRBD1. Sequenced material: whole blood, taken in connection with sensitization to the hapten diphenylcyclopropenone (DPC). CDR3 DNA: TGCAGCGTTGAAGGGGGACAGAGCTCCTACAATGAGCAGTTCTTC. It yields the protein CSVEGGQSSYNEQFF.